Below are 21 T cell receptor beta chains sequenced from a single sample in a study of shared clonotypes between healthy human individuals. Data came from immunoSEQ multiplex PCR; TCRdb stores just in-frame clones and leaves some out. The table includes 560,000 or so clones, roughly 96% detected once. Terminally differentiated effector memory CD45RA+ cells were excluded by CCR7 positive selection of CD45RO-negative cells. Material: naive CD8+ T cells sorted from blood. Every receptor here comes from a woman aged 25 to 39 in good health.

The chain carries TRBV5-4 and TRBJ2-1; D may be TRBD2 (6 bases). Looked up from germline, CDR1 is SGHNT and CDR2 is YYREEE (reference sequence). The CDR3 totals 16 residues. Trimming left V 0 bases short and J 0 bases short, with 10 bases between. The CDR3 DNA reads as TGTGCCAGCAGCTTGGGATACGGGAGCTCCTACAATGAGCAGTTCTTC. As protein: CASSLGYGSSYNEQFF.

The chain employs TRBV11-2 and TRBJ2-3, with 10 bases that match TRBD2. Germline lookup yields CDR1 SGHAT and CDR2 FQNNGV. The CDR3 covers 18 residues. Trimming cost V 1 base and J 6 bases; bases outside gene matches: 13. The chain's CDR3 is CASSLVGSSGSTRDTQYF. The CDR3 region has the DNA TGTGCCAGCAGCTTAGTCGGTTCTAGCGGGAGCACCCGGGATACGCAGTATTTT.

This clone was observed a few times. The V gene is TRBV19, the J gene TRBJ1-1; 8 bases are shared with TRBD1. Trimming took 10 bases from V and 3 from J; bases not matched to a gene: 4. Per germline, CDR1 LNHDA and CDR2 SQIVND (reference sequence). The CDR3 is made up of 12 amino acids. The CDR3 region has the DNA TGTGCCATCAGGGGGCAGGACACTGAAGCTTTCTTT. Encoded protein: CAIRGQDTEAFF.

The rearrangement links TRBV14 to TRBJ2-1; D might be TRBD1 (5 bases). The V end was cut by 5 bases, the J end by 8 bases, with 22 bases between. Germline V gives CDR1 SGHDN, CDR2 FVKESK. The CDR3 totals 16 residues. The CDR3 nucleotides are TGTGCCAGCAGCAAATCGACAGTGCTTCCTTTGGATGAGCAGTTCTTC. It yields the protein CASSKSTVLPLDEQFF.

The rearrangement joins TRBV28 to TRBJ2-7, with D unresolved. V lost 3 bases to trimming and J lost 0 bases, with 6 bases between them. Germline-derived CDR1 and CDR2 are MDHEN and SYDVKM. This CDR3 contains 13 residues. The CDR3 sequence is CASSFDGSYEQYF. The CDR3 DNA is TGTGCCAGCAGTTTCGACGGCTCCTACGAGCAGTACTTC.

The J gene is TRBJ1-1, the V gene TRBV12-5, with D hard to call. Germline V gene data show CDR1 as LGHNT and CDR2 as FRNRAP. CDR3 length: 15 residues. Trimming shortened V by 6 bases and J by 1 base, and 15 bases separated the two germline ends. Written as DNA, the CDR3 is TGTGCTAGTGGCCTTTCTGTTCGGGAGAACACTGAAGCTTTCTTT. Translated, it gives CASGLSVRENTEAFF.

Written as DNA, the CDR3 is TGTGCCAGCAGTCACTCCACAGGGTCGAACACCGGGGAGCTGTTTTTT. Protein product: CASSHSTGSNTGELFF. This chain joins TRBV27 and TRBJ2-2; D might be TRBD1 (6 bases). The V gene's germline CDR1 is MNHEY and CDR2 SMNVEV (reference sequence). This CDR3 spans 16 amino acids. V lost 5 bases to trimming and J lost 0 bases, with 13 bases between them.

V usage is TRBV5-8 and J usage is TRBJ1-2, with D perhaps TRBD1 (6 bases). The CDR3 is 18 residues long. Germline V gene sequence: CDR1 SGHTS, CDR2 YDEGEE. The V and J ends lost 4 bases and 4 bases respectively, with 26 bases between them. DNA of the CDR3: TGTGCCAGCAGCCCGGGGGCTCCCCTCAGGGAGGATTTCTATGGCTACACCTTC. This codes for CASSPGAPLREDFYGYTF.

V gene TRBV19 combines with J gene TRBJ2-7; 9 bases are a match to TRBD1. Trimming at V came to 7 bases and at J to 6 bases, leaving 13 bases not matched to a gene. Germline V lookup: CDR1 LNHDA, CDR2 SQIVND (reference sequence). The CDR3 loop spans 15 amino acids. The CDR3 DNA reads as TGTGCCAGTACGCCAAAGGGGACAGGGTCGATCGAGCAGTACTTC. Its protein product is CASTPKGTGSIEQYF.

This chain links TRBV2 with TRBJ2-7; TRBD1 might be the D (6 bases). The V gene lost 6 bases and the J gene lost 6 bases, with 24 bases spanning the gap. Germline lookup yields CDR1 SNHLY and CDR2 FYNNEI. The CDR3 is 16 amino acids. CDR3 in DNA: TGTGCCAGCAGCGGGACACAACCCGTTCTAAGTCCCGAGCAGTACTTC. Protein: CASSGTQPVLSPEQYF. The whole variable domain, remainder taken from reference TRBV2 and TRBJ2-7, is EPEVTQTPSHQVTQMGQEVILRCVPISNHLYFYWYRQILGQKVEFLVSFYNNEISEKSEIFDDQFSVERPDGSNFTLKIRSTKLEDSAMYFCASSGTQPVLSPEQYFGPGTRLTVT.

CDR3 sequence: CASSLQRPGDEQYF. The CDR3 DNA is TGTGCCAGCAGCTTACAAAGGCCGGGGGACGAGCAGTACTTC. J is TRBJ2-7 and V is TRBV7-8; tentative D call: TRBD2 (6 bases). Germline CDR1 SGHVS, CDR2 FQNEAQ. CDR3 size: 14 residues. V was shortened by 2 bases and J by 5 bases, with 13 bases between the two germline ends.

This sequence joins TRBV14 and TRBJ2-1; D call uncertain. The germline V and J ends were trimmed by 2 bases and 8 bases, with 7 bases remaining between them. The CDR3 is made up of 12 amino acids. The V gene's germline CDR1 is SGHDN and CDR2 FVKESK. CDR3 nucleotides: TGTGCCAGCAGCCAATATAACCATGAGCAGTTCTTC. Translated: CASSQYNHEQFF.

This chain connects TRBV9 to TRBJ2-5; 11 bases fit TRBD2. Germline CDR1 and CDR2: SGDLS and YYNGEE. The CDR3 spans 16 residues. J was trimmed by 0 bases and V by 5 bases; bases with no gene match: 6. DNA for the CDR3: TGTGCCAGCAGTGCCCTAGCGGGAGGCTACCAAGAGACCCAGTACTTC. Translation: CASSALAGGYQETQYF.

The J gene is TRBJ2-2, the V gene TRBV6-1, with D uncertain. The CDR3 consists of 12 residues. Per the germline V gene, CDR1 is MNHNS and CDR2 is SASEGT. The V end was cut by 9 bases, the J end by 8 bases, with 13 bases between. This chain's CDR3 is CASPSKLGELFF. In DNA form, the CDR3 reads TGTGCCAGTCCCAGTAAACTGGGGGAGCTGTTTTTT.

V and J are TRBV7-2 and TRBJ1-1; no clear D gene. The V gene's germline CDR1 is SGHTA and CDR2 FQGNSA. Trimming removed 1 base from V and 0 bases from J, with 6 bases in between. The length of the CDR3 is 14 residues. CDR3 sequence (DNA): TGTGCCAGCAGCTTAGAGAGAATGAACACTGAAGCTTTCTTT. Its protein is CASSLERMNTEAFF.

The table lists this clone with a count of one. The rearrangement joins TRBV19 to TRBJ2-7; unclear D gene. The CDR3 is 13 amino acids. The germline CDR1 and CDR2 sequences are LNHDA and SQIVND (reference sequence). V shed 7 bases and J shed 1 base, with 11 bases lying between them. In DNA form, the CDR3 reads TGTGCCAGTATCGATAAAGATTCCTACGAGCAGTACTTC. Amino acids: CASIDKDSYEQYF. The full variable domain, in which reference TRBV19 and TRBJ2-7 provide the parts outside the CDR3, is DGGITQSPKYLFRKEGQNVTLSCEQNLNHDAMYWYRQDPGQGLRLIYYSQIVNDFQKGDIAEGYSVSREKKESFPLTVTSAQKNPTAFYLCASIDKDSYEQYFGPGTRLTVT.

This clone was counted once. The J gene is TRBJ2-5, the V gene TRBV27; 8 bases map to TRBD1. CDR3 length: 17 amino acids. From germline, CDR1 is MNHEY and CDR2 SMNVEV (reference sequence). The J segment lost 2 bases and the V segment lost 5 bases, leaving 13 bases of the junction unmatched. CDR3 region: CASSPLWTGSLQETQYF. The CDR3 bases are TGTGCCAGCAGTCCGCTCTGGACAGGGTCCTTACAAGAGACCCAGTACTTC.

The genes are TRBV6-5 and TRBJ2-1; no definite D call. Deletions cut 4 bases from V and 0 bases from J, with 10 bases between. Germline CDR1 and CDR2: MNHEY and SVGAGI. The CDR3 length is 15 residues. The CDR3 protein is CASSSYLSSYNEQFF. For the CDR3, the DNA is TGTGCCAGCAGTTCATACTTAAGCTCCTACAATGAGCAGTTCTTC.

This clone was seen only once. J is TRBJ1-5 and V is TRBV28, with D unclear. V gave up 6 bases and J gave up 2 bases, with 14 bases separating them. From germline, CDR1 is MDHEN and CDR2 SYDVKM. This CDR3 comprises 15 residues. CDR3 DNA sequence: TGTGCCAGCAGCCTCTTTTTGAGCGGCAATCAGCCCCAGCATTTT. Translated, it gives CASSLFLSGNQPQHF.

V usage is TRBV28 and J usage is TRBJ2-1; no clear D gene. The CDR3 is 10 residues long. From germline, CDR1 is MDHEN and CDR2 SYDVKM. V lost 3 bases to trimming and J lost 9 bases, with 3 bases between them. CDR3 coding DNA: TGTGCCAGCAGTTTGACTGAGCAGTTCTTC. It translates to CASSLTEQFF.

The chain uses TRBV11-2 and TRBJ1-1; D gene ambiguous. Trimming shortened V by 8 bases and J by 5 bases, and 15 bases separated the two germline ends. The CDR3 is made up of 13 amino acids. Looked up from germline, CDR1 is SGHAT and CDR2 is FQNNGV. CDR3 sequence (DNA): TGTGCCAGCGGGAATGGGGTTACTACTGAAGCTTTCTTT. Amino acids: CASGNGVTTEAFF.